Listed below are T cell receptor beta chains from one sample, sequenced in a study of shared clonotypes between healthy human individuals. Clones were sequenced by immunoSEQ multiplex PCR, and TCRdb holds only the in-frame ones, with some missing. The sample yields approximately 2.1 million clones, over 90% seen once. Sequenced material: naive CD4+ T cells from PBMCs. The receptors were sampled from a man younger than 35 in good health. Some clones in this sample may be carry-over from other donors' samples. Both conserved end residues are part of each CDR3. A D gene is named only where the DNA matches it firmly. Clone sizes are given selectively: once, few, many, or a class where the clone is expanded.

cdr3_aa,cdr3_nt,j_call,v_call,d_call,clone_size
CASSLVRGSNTEAFF,TGTGCCAGCAGCCTCGTCCGGGGAAGCAACACTGAAGCTTTCTTT,TRBJ1-1,TRBV21-1,-,-
CASSPRGGNTGELFF,TGTGCCAGCAGCCCTCGGGGGGGGAACACCGGGGAGCTGTTTTTT,TRBJ2-2,TRBV9,TRBD2,-
CASSDFNYGYTF,TGTGCCAGCAGTGATTTCAACTATGGCTACACCTTC,TRBJ1-2,TRBV6-1,-,-
CASSVEGLAGGLLNEQFF,TGTGCCAGCAGTGTAGAGGGACTAGCGGGAGGGCTTTTGAATGAGCAGTTCTTC,TRBJ2-1,TRBV6-4,TRBD2,-
CASSQEGPGTSGRAAYNEQFF,TGCGCCAGCAGCCAAGAAGGTCCCGGGACTAGCGGGAGGGCAGCCTACAATGAGCAGTTCTTC,TRBJ2-1,TRBV4-1,TRBD2,-
CASSTNSIPYSNQPQHF,TGTGCCAGTAGTACTAACAGTATACCCTATAGCAATCAGCCCCAGCATTTT,TRBJ1-5,TRBV19,-,-
CATSRANIWRETQYF,TGTGCCACCAGCAGAGCTAACATATGGCGGGAGACCCAGTACTTC,TRBJ2-5,TRBV15,-,-
CASSPSGSYSNQPQHF,TGCGCCAGCAGCCCCTCGGGGTCATATAGCAATCAGCCCCAGCATTTT,TRBJ1-5,TRBV4-1,-,-
CASSFIFTGELFF,TGTGCCAGCAGCTTTATTTTCACCGGGGAGCTGTTTTTT,TRBJ2-2,TRBV5-5,-,-
CASSFNRGVTEAFF,TGTGCCAGCAGTTTTAACAGGGGGGTCACTGAAGCTTTCTTT,TRBJ1-1,TRBV6-5,TRBD1,-
CASSLRGTGYEQYF,TGTGCCAGCAGTTTACGCGGAACTGGGTACGAGCAGTACTTC,TRBJ2-7,TRBV27,-,-
CASSAYPPYEQYF,TGTGCCAGCAGCGCATATCCCCCCTACGAGCAGTACTTC,TRBJ2-7,TRBV11-1,-,-
CASSLGLAGDNYNEQFF,TGCGCCAGCAGCCTGGGACTAGCGGGAGATAATTACAATGAGCAGTTCTTC,TRBJ2-1,TRBV4-1,TRBD2,once
CASSPGGTGNTIYF,TGTGCCAGCAGCCCAGGGGGAACTGGAAACACCATATATTTT,TRBJ1-3,TRBV6-5,TRBD1,-
CASSLDISSYEQYF,TGTGCCAGCAGTTTAGACATAAGCTCCTACGAGCAGTACTTC,TRBJ2-7,TRBV28,-,-
CASSEEGAGTEAFF,TGCGCCAGCAGTGAGGAGGGGGCAGGGACTGAAGCTTTCTTT,TRBJ1-1,TRBV10-1,TRBD1,-
CASSRTSGSEQFF,TGTGCCAGCTCGCGGACTAGCGGGAGCGAGCAGTTCTTC,TRBJ2-1,TRBV18,TRBD2,-
CASRPGGAGDTEAFF,TGTGCCAGCAGACCAGGGGGGGCTGGGGACACTGAAGCTTTCTTT,TRBJ1-1,TRBV28,TRBD1,once
CASSGLGPQHF,TGCGCCAGCAGTGGCCTTGGGCCCCAGCATTTT,TRBJ1-5,TRBV10-1,-,few
CATSVYKGQGDYEQYF,TGTGCCACCAGCGTATACAAGGGACAGGGGGACTACGAGCAGTACTTC,TRBJ2-7,TRBV15,TRBD1,-
CASSLGGGIADTQYF,TGTGCCAGCAGCTTAGGGGGCGGAATTGCAGATACGCAGTATTTT,TRBJ2-3,TRBV7-3,-,-
CASSLFTGTDNEKLFF,TGTGCCAGCTCACTTTTTACCGGGACAGACAATGAAAAACTGTTTTTT,TRBJ1-4,TRBV18,TRBD1,once
CASSTTTGGYTF,TGTGCCAGCAGTACCACGACAGGTGGCTACACCTTC,TRBJ1-2,TRBV28,-,-
CASSVGWTDQETQYF,TGTGCCAGCAGCGTAGGATGGACGGACCAAGAGACCCAGTACTTC,TRBJ2-5,TRBV9,-,-
CASWTGITDTQYF,TGTGCCAGCTGGACAGGGATCACAGATACGCAGTATTTT,TRBJ2-3,TRBV7-9,TRBD1,-
CASSPAYSNLNYGYTF,TGCGCCAGCAGCCCGGCCTACAGCAATCTTAACTATGGCTACACCTTC,TRBJ1-2,TRBV5-1,-,once
CASSPPSGEFSGNTIYF,TGTGCCAGCAGCCCTCCGTCTGGTGAATTCTCTGGAAACACCATATATTTT,TRBJ1-3,TRBV7-9,-,-
CASSFRSNQPQHF,TGTGCCAGTAGTTTCAGAAGCAATCAGCCCCAGCATTTT,TRBJ1-5,TRBV19,-,-
CASSLLAGGDYEQYF,TGTGCCAGCAGCCTTCTAGCGGGAGGTGACTACGAGCAGTACTTC,TRBJ2-7,TRBV7-9,TRBD2,once
CASHIGGSSSYNEQFF,TGTGCCAGCCATATCGGGGGGTCTTCATCCTACAATGAGCAGTTCTTC,TRBJ2-1,TRBV27,TRBD2,-
CAWSTGHGYTF,TGTGCCTGGAGCACAGGCCATGGCTACACCTTC,TRBJ1-2,TRBV30,-,-
CASSPREGVTEAFF,TGTGCCAGCTCACCACGCGAGGGGGTGACTGAAGCTTTCTTT,TRBJ1-1,TRBV18,-,-